These 30 T cell receptor beta chains came from one sample sequenced in a study of blood T cell repertoires in COVID-19. TCRdb keeps only in-frame clones here, not all; method: immunoSEQ multiplex PCR. The sample has under 130,000 clones; under 90% are singletons. Sequencing was carried out using peripheral blood. These receptors were taken from a human donor in a cohort sampled during active or convalescent COVID-19.

V is TRBV19 and J is TRBJ2-6, with 7 bases aligning to TRBD1. There are 14 residues in the CDR3. Germline V gene lookup returns CDR1 LNHDA and CDR2 SQIVND (reference sequence). J was trimmed by 2 bases and V by 8 bases; bases with no gene match: 3. CDR3 protein: CASETGTGANVLTF. CDR3 sequence (DNA): TGTGCCAGTGAGACAGGGACTGGGGCCAACGTCCTGACTTTC.

The rearrangement uses TRBV2 and TRBJ2-5; D remains unclear. Trimming took 7 bases from V and 5 from J, leaving 14 bases between them. The CDR3 consists of 13 residues. The germline gives CDR1 SNHLY, CDR2 FYNNEI. The CDR3 nucleotides are TGTGCCAGCACCATGACTGCGCTCGAGACCCAGTACTTC. It is translated as CASTMTALETQYF.

The genes are TRBV5-1 and TRBJ2-3; 7 nucleotides match TRBD1. Germline CDR1 is SGHRS and CDR2 is YFSETQ. This CDR3 region has 16 residues. With 4 bases clipped from V and 0 bases from J, the junction kept 8 bases outside the gene matches. Here the CDR3 DNA reads TGCGCCAGCAGCGGACCCGGGACAGATAGCACAGATACGCAGTATTTT. This encodes CASSGPGTDSTDTQYF. Filled out from reference TRBV5-1 and TRBJ2-3, the complete variable domain reads KAGVTQTPRYLIKTRGQQVTLSCSPISGHRSVSWYQQTPGQGLQFLFEYFSETQRNKGNFPGRFSGRQFSNSRSEMNVSTLELGDSALYLCASSGPGTDSTDTQYFGPGTRLTVL.

The J gene is TRBJ2-7, the V gene TRBV6-5; a possible D gene is TRBD2 (6 bases). The CDR3 totals 14 residues. The germline CDR1 and CDR2 sequences are MNHEY and SVGAGI. Trimming left V 6 bases short and J 2 bases short, with 14 bases between. CDR3 sequence reads: CASRAGGGPYEQYF. CDR3 nucleotide sequence: TGTGCCAGCAGGGCCGGGGGAGGCCCCTACGAGCAGTACTTC.

The V call is TRBV19, the J call TRBJ1-1, with D possibly TRBD1 on 5 matching bases. Deletions cut 4 bases from V and 7 bases from J, with 19 bases between. CDR1 LNHDA and CDR2 SQIVND come from the germline V gene (reference sequence). The CDR3 spans 15 residues. The DNA of the CDR3 is TGTGCCAGTAGTAGGGGCGACTTGGTTAAAGATGAAGCTTTCTTT. Its protein product is CASSRGDLVKDEAFF.

This sequence joins TRBV6-1 and TRBJ1-3; D call uncertain. Trimming took 2 bases from V and 14 from J, leaving 19 bases between them. The CDR3 runs to 14 residues. Germline assignment: CDR1 MNHNS and CDR2 SASEGT. CDR3 residues: CASSERWSLGLLYF. CDR3 bases: TGTGCCAGCAGTGAACGTTGGTCTCTGGGCCTATTATATTTT.

The rearrangement uses TRBV6-5 and TRBJ2-5; 7 bases map to TRBD2. Per germline, CDR1 MNHEY and CDR2 SVGAGI. The CDR3 loop spans 13 amino acids. The V segment lost 9 bases and the J segment 5 bases; nucleotides outside the gene matches: 9. The CDR3 region is CASAGVASETQYF. The CDR3 coding sequence is TGTGCCAGTGCGGGGGTCGCGTCGGAGACCCAGTACTTC.

This clone has only a few counts. V is TRBV2 and J is TRBJ1-1; 10 nucleotides agree with TRBD1. With V trimmed by 5 bases and J by 1 base, 10 bases remained unmatched. Germline CDR1 SNHLY, CDR2 FYNNEI. The CDR3 consists of 17 residues. The CDR3 sequence: CASSFRGQGRSNTEAFF. The CDR3 region has the DNA TGTGCCAGCAGTTTTAGGGGACAGGGGAGGTCGAACACTGAAGCTTTCTTT.

The chain carries TRBV7-2 and TRBJ1-6, with 7 bases fitting TRBD1. Germline assignment: CDR1 SGHTA and CDR2 FQGNSA. With V trimmed by 5 bases and J by 9 bases, 4 bases remained unmatched. CDR3 size: 13 residues. Written as DNA, the CDR3 is TGTGCCAGCAGCGAAACAGGGGTTTCACCCCTCCACTTT. It specifies CASSETGVSPLHF.

The V and J genes are TRBV11-3 and TRBJ1-2; D gene unclear. V was clipped by 4 bases and J by 7 bases, with 13 bases between them. This CDR3 contains 13 residues. Germline-derived CDR1 and CDR2 are SGHNT and YENEEA. This chain's CDR3 is CASSSRPFGGYTF. The CDR3 DNA reads TGTGCCAGCAGCTCCCGTCCGTTCGGTGGCTACACCTTC. Variable domain in full (rest from reference TRBV11-3 and TRBJ1-2): EAGVVQSPRYKIIEKKQPVAFWCNPISGHNTLYWYLQNLGQGPELLIRYENEEAVDDSQLPKDRFSAERLKGVDSTLKIQPAELGDSAVYLCASSSRPFGGYTFGSGTRLTVV.

The gene calls are TRBV24-1 and TRBJ2-7; 9 bases line up with TRBD1. The germline V gene encodes CDR1 KGHDR and CDR2 SFDVKD. CDR3 length: 16 amino acids. J was trimmed by 2 bases and V by 4 bases; bases with no gene match: 8. The CDR3 region has the DNA TGTGCCACCAGTGAAGGGACAGGGCTCATGGCCTACGAGCAGTACTTC. Translation: CATSEGTGLMAYEQYF.

The gene calls are TRBV19 and TRBJ1-6; 8 bases are shared with TRBD1. CDR3 length: 14 residues. The germline CDR1 and CDR2 sequences are LNHDA and SQIVND (reference sequence). The trim removed 4 bases at V and 9 bases at J, leaving 5 bases unmatched. The CDR3 coding sequence is TGTGCCAGTAGTACTCAGGGGGCCATTTCACCCCTCCACTTT. This encodes CASSTQGAISPLHF.

This chain connects TRBV3-1 (or the pseudogene TRBV3-2) to TRBJ2-5; 7 nucleotides match TRBD2. J was trimmed by 5 bases and V by 0 bases; bases with no gene match: 3. Germline V gene lookup returns CDR1 LGHDT and CDR2 YNNKEL (reference sequence). The CDR3 loop spans 14 amino acids. The CDR3 DNA reads TGTGCCAGCAGCCAAGACCCAGCGGGGGAGACCCAGTACTTC. Amino acids: CASSQDPAGETQYF.

The V call is TRBV6-6, the J call TRBJ1-2; D gene unclear. Germline assignment: CDR1 MNHNY and CDR2 SVGAGI (reference sequence). V dropped 3 bases and J dropped 2 bases, with 4 bases sitting between them. The CDR3 is 12 amino acids. This CDR3 reads CASSYENYGYTF. DNA for the CDR3: TGTGCCAGCAGTTATGAGAACTATGGCTACACCTTC.

V gene TRBV30 combines with J gene TRBJ1-3; D gene ambiguous. Per germline, CDR1 GTSNPN and CDR2 SVGIG (reference sequence). This CDR3 is 14 amino acids long. V lost 0 bases to trimming and J lost 3 bases, with 9 bases between them. The CDR3 nucleotides read TGTGCCTGGAGTGTACTAGGAGTTGGAAACACCATATATTTT. Translated: CAWSVLGVGNTIYF.

The gene calls are TRBV30 and TRBJ1-2; D possibly corresponds to TRBD1 (5 bases). The CDR3 extends over 12 amino acids. Trimming pared 5 bases from V and 6 bases from J, leaving 13 bases between. Germline V gene lookup returns CDR1 GTSNPN and CDR2 SVGIG (reference sequence). CDR3 nucleotides: TGTGCCTGGGAACCAGGGAAAGATGGCTACACCTTC. Amino acid sequence: CAWEPGKDGYTF.

The chain is built from TRBV14 and TRBJ1-4; no reliable D call. CDR3 length equals 17 residues. V dropped 4 bases and J dropped 4 bases, with 19 bases sitting between them. In germline, CDR1 is SGHDN, CDR2 FVKESK. The CDR3 nucleotides read TGTGCCAGCAGCCTCATCGACGGCGGCACATATAATGAAAAACTGTTTTTT. It translates to CASSLIDGGTYNEKLFF.

V is TRBV7-2 and J is TRBJ2-3, with 7 positions matching TRBD1. Germline V CDR1 and CDR2: SGHTA, FQGNSA. Trimming cost V 4 bases and J 0 bases; bases outside gene matches: 4. The CDR3 totals 15 residues. The CDR3 is CASSSGTVSTDTQYF. The CDR3 nucleotides are TGTGCCAGCAGCTCGGGGACAGTTAGCACAGATACGCAGTATTTT.

V usage is TRBV29-1 and J usage is TRBJ1-1; D not resolved. The CDR3 length is 13 residues. CDR1 is SQVTM and CDR2 is ANQGSEA in the germline V gene. V was pared by 5 bases and J by 0 bases, with 10 bases between. CDR3 residues: CSVIQRLNTEAFF. CDR3 coding DNA: TGCAGCGTTATACAGAGATTGAACACTGAAGCTTTCTTT.

The V and J genes are TRBV5-4 and TRBJ1-2, with 9 nucleotides matching TRBD1. Looked up from germline, CDR1 is SGHNT and CDR2 is YYREEE (reference sequence). CDR3 length: 17 residues. With V trimmed by 2 bases and J by 6 bases, 14 bases remained unmatched. CDR3 sequence reads: CASSLVDRGYSEDGYTF. The CDR3 coding sequence is TGTGCCAGCAGCTTAGTCGACAGGGGGTACTCTGAGGATGGCTACACCTTC.

The chain carries TRBV27 and TRBJ1-1; D unclear. Trimming stripped 1 base from V and 0 bases from J, with 6 bases between. CDR3 size: 14 residues. Germline lookup yields CDR1 MNHEY and CDR2 SMNVEV (reference sequence). CDR3 protein: CASSLFPVNTEAFF. The CDR3 DNA reads as TGTGCCAGCAGTTTATTCCCGGTGAACACTGAAGCTTTCTTT.

This clone has only one observation. The V gene is TRBV28, the J gene TRBJ2-7; tentatively, D is TRBD1 (5 bases). The CDR3 sequence is 12 residues long. V was shortened by 3 bases and J by 4 bases, with 7 bases between the two germline ends. Germline V gene lookup returns CDR1 MDHEN and CDR2 SYDVKM. This chain's CDR3 is CASSLTVYEQYF. CDR3 sequence (DNA): TGTGCCAGCAGTTTGACAGTTTACGAGCAGTACTTC.

V usage is TRBV5-1 and J usage is TRBJ2-7; tentative D call: TRBD1 (5 bases). The CDR3 has 13 residues. With 3 bases removed from V and 4 bases from J, the gap between germline ends came to 11 bases. CDR1 and CDR2 from the germline V gene are SGHRS and YFSETQ. CDR3 nucleotide sequence: TGCGCCAGCAGCTCACCCCAGGGTTACGAGCAGTACTTC. Protein product: CASSSPQGYEQYF.

This sequence joins TRBV5-6 and TRBJ2-5; 9 bases align to TRBD2. The CDR3 covers 15 residues. Germline assignment: CDR1 SGHDT and CDR2 YYEEEE. The V segment lost 2 bases and the J segment 5 bases; nucleotides outside the gene matches: 7. The CDR3 DNA sequence: TGTGCCAGCAGCTTCAGGCGGGGGGGCCGTGAGACCCAGTACTTC. It translates to CASSFRRGGRETQYF.

The CDR3 DNA follows: TGTGCCAGCAGTCGGGGGGGCCGCGCCAATGAGCAGTTCTTC. This translates into CASSRGGRANEQFF. The chain links TRBV11-2 to TRBJ2-1; TRBD2 matches 8 bases. Germline loops: CDR1 SGHAT, CDR2 FQNNGV. This CDR3 is built from 14 residues. J lost 6 bases, V lost 6 bases, and 7 bases had no gene match.

The chain uses TRBV2 and TRBJ2-7; TRBD2 agrees at 10 bases. This CDR3 contains 15 residues. Trimming at V came to 7 bases and at J to 4 bases, leaving 10 bases not matched to a gene. The germline V gene encodes CDR1 SNHLY and CDR2 FYNNEI. The CDR3 bases are TGTGCCAGCACCGAGGAGCGGGGGGGCGGGTACGAGCAGTACTTC. The encoded protein is CASTEERGGGYEQYF.

This chain links TRBV9 with TRBJ1-2; TRBD1 aligns across 11 bases. Per germline, CDR1 SGDLS and CDR2 YYNGEE. The CDR3 is 16 amino acids. V trimming: 1 base; J trimming: 5 bases; junction bases outside the gene matches: 7. CDR3 nucleotides: TGTGCCAGCAGCGTACGGGGGACAGGGGGATTATATGGCTACACCTTC. It is translated as CASSVRGTGGLYGYTF.

Regarding this clone: Other DNA sequences in this specimen translate into the identical CDR3. V and J are TRBV12-3 or TRBV12-4 and TRBJ1-5, with 8 bases identical to TRBD1. The CDR3 runs to 13 residues. V was pared by 5 bases and J by 6 bases, with 3 bases of the junction left unmatched. The CDR3 spells CASSRTGGQPQHF. The DNA for the CDR3 is TGTGCCAGCAGTCGCACAGGGGGTCAGCCCCAGCATTTT.

The chain combines TRBV24-1 with TRBJ1-2; perhaps TRBD1 as D (5 bases). This CDR3 has 12 residues. The ends were cut back, 7 bases at V and 4 bases at J, with 9 bases in the middle. Germline CDR1 and CDR2: KGHDR and SFDVKD. This CDR3 reads CATSQGSYGYTF. Written as DNA, the CDR3 is TGTGCCACCAGCCAGGGTAGCTATGGCTACACCTTC.

This clone was recorded many times. This chain joins TRBV4-2 and TRBJ1-1, with 7 positions matching TRBD1. The CDR3 loop spans 15 amino acids. Germline V lookup: CDR1 LGHNA, CDR2 YNFKEQ. Unmatched junction bases numbered 5, after V lost 3 bases and J lost 1 base. The CDR3 reads CASSHVEGANTEAFF. The CDR3 DNA sequence: TGTGCCAGCAGCCATGTAGAGGGGGCGAACACTGAAGCTTTCTTT.